This entry is about one T cell receptor (beta chain). Antigen specificity is unknown. Mouse names are used for the genes. The DNA ends 4 residues before the CDR3 does, and the rest of the CDR3 is filled in from the germline J gene. The data were obtained in a study of CD8+ T cells in alopecia areata. Study-wide context: Skin from approximately 6-13-month-old C3H/HeJ graft donors with spontaneous alopecia went to approximately 6-11-week-old female C3H/HeJ mice.

Study-level results: Normal skin's resident alphabeta T cells are sequenced alongside lesional scalp T cells. For lesional scalp, especially alopecia totalis/universalis, clonality was higher than in normal scalp.

Following RNA extraction, reverse transcription yielded cDNA that acted as the sequencing template. Using immunoSEQ multiplex PCR, the repertoire was profiled, and TCRdb retains in-frame clones only, with some absent. Recorded here are around 100,000 clones, with no singletons, and the ten leading clones hold around 20%. CDR1 is NNHDY and CDR2 is SYVADS in the germline V gene. This CDR3 has 16 residues. The receptor's source is a C3H/HeJ mouse with alopecia areata. MHC haplotype here: H2-k. The sample was lesional skin. The chain recombines TRBV13-3 with TRBJ1-4; tentatively, D is TRBD1 (5 bases). CDR3 bases read: TGTGCCAGCAGTGAAGACCTGGACATTCGACCCGAA. It specifies CASSEDLDIRPE. The whole CDR3 sequence is CASSEDLDIRPERLFF. The full variable domain, its missing parts supplied by reference TRBV13-3 and TRBJ1-4, is EAAVTQSPRSKVAVTGGKVTLSCHQTNNHDYMYWYRQDTGHGLRLIHYSYVADSTEKGDIPDGYKASRPSQENFSLILELASLSQTAVYFCASSEDLDIRPERLFFGHGTKLSVL.